Below, 2 T cell receptor beta chains from the same sample are listed, as sequenced in a study of blood T cell repertoires in COVID-19. Sequenced by immunoSEQ multiplex PCR; TCRdb stores in-frame clones only, minus some. The sample has 150,000 to 200,000 clones; 86% are singletons. The sequenced sample consisted of peripheral blood. Source of these receptors: a woman aged 80 or over in a cohort sampled during active or convalescent COVID-19.

About this clone: This may come from a read error, since a much larger clone is one base off. The identical CDR3 is also encoded by other nucleotide sequences in the sample. The chain is built from TRBV10-3 and TRBJ2-1; 11 nucleotides line up with TRBD2. Germline V CDR1 and CDR2: ENHRY, SYGVKD. The length of the CDR3 is 17 residues. V shed 3 bases, J shed 7 bases, and the junction held 11 bases outside the gene matches. The chain's CDR3 is CAISDLTSGVGGNEQFF. In DNA, the CDR3 is TGTGCCATCAGTGACTTGACTAGCGGGGTGGGGGGGAATGAGCAGTTCTTC.

This chain uses TRBV19 with TRBJ1-3; the match to TRBD1 covers 7 bases. Germline lookup yields CDR1 LNHDA and CDR2 SQIVND (reference sequence). The V and J ends lost 6 bases and 2 bases, in that order; junction bases with no gene match: 10. The CDR3 runs to 16 residues. The CDR3 reads CASSHRGRGAGNTIYF. In nucleotides, the CDR3 is TGTGCCAGTAGCCACAGGGGAAGGGGGGCTGGAAACACCATATATTTT.